These 25 T cell receptor beta chains were sequenced from one sample in a study of blood T cell repertoires in COVID-19. TCRdb's copy holds only in-frame clones and misses some; the assay was immunoSEQ multiplex PCR. The table shows 110,000 or so clones, with 88% occurring only once. The sequenced material came from peripheral blood. Source of these receptors: a human donor in a cohort sampled during active COVID-19.

The chain has TRBV13 and TRBJ2-1; 10 positions match TRBD1. V dropped 8 bases and J dropped 3; count of bases not matched to a gene: 7. Germline lookup yields CDR1 PRHDT and CDR2 FYEKMQ (reference sequence). This CDR3 is 15 amino acids long. CDR3 nucleotide sequence: TGTGCCAGCCGGGGACAGGGGCCCTTCTACAATGAGCAGTTCTTC. The encoded protein is CASRGQGPFYNEQFF. Using reference TRBV13 and TRBJ2-1 for the parts outside the CDR3, the full variable domain is AAGVIQSPRHLIKEKRETATLKCYPIPRHDTVYWYQQGPGQDPQFLISFYEKMQSDKGSIPDRFSAQQFSDYHSELNMSSLELGDSALYFCASRGQGPFYNEQFFGPGTRLTVL.

Here the CDR3 DNA reads TGTGCCAGCAGATACTTAAATTCACCCCTCCACTTT. This codes for CASRYLNSPLHF. The chain is built from TRBV2 and TRBJ1-6; D not resolved. This CDR3 region has 12 residues. Trimming took off 6 bases at V and 7 bases at J, with 7 bases between the two ends. Germline V lookup: CDR1 SNHLY, CDR2 FYNNEI.

This CDR3 is CASSSWTGRNTEAFF. The CDR3 DNA sequence: TGTGCCAGCAGTTCCTGGACAGGGAGAAACACTGAAGCTTTCTTT. V usage is TRBV28 and J usage is TRBJ1-1, with TRBD1 identical over 8 bases. CDR1 is MDHEN, CDR2 SYDVKM, per germline. V was clipped by 4 bases and J by 2 bases; unmatched bases: 6. CDR3 size: 15 residues. The complete variable domain, with remaining parts taken from reference TRBV28 and TRBJ1-1, reads DVKVTQSSRYLVKRTGEKVFLECVQDMDHENMFWYRQDPGLGLRLIYFSYDVKMKEKGDIPEGYSVSREKKERFSLILESASTNQTSMYLCASSSWTGRNTEAFFGQGTRLTVV.

This sequence joins TRBV5-6 and TRBJ2-7, with a possible D match to TRBD1 (5 bases). The CDR3 is 17 amino acids. Germline CDR1 SGHDT, CDR2 YYEEEE. The V and J ends lost 2 bases and 0 bases respectively, with 18 bases between them. The CDR3 DNA is TGTGCCAGCAGCTTTGATCAGGGCAAAGGGATCTCCTACGAGCAGTACTTC. Translation gives CASSFDQGKGISYEQYF.

This clone was seen only a few times. This chain joins TRBV2 and TRBJ2-6; D perhaps matches TRBD1 (5 bases). The germline V and J ends were trimmed by 8 bases and 1 base, with 9 bases remaining between them. There are 14 residues in the CDR3. The germline V gene has CDR1 SNHLY and CDR2 FYNNEI. The CDR3 DNA follows: TGTGCCAGCGAGCCAGGGTCTGGGGCCAACGTCCTGACTTTC. Translation gives CASEPGSGANVLTF. Filled out from reference TRBV2 and TRBJ2-6, the complete variable domain reads EPEVTQTPSHQVTQMGQEVILRCVPISNHLYFYWYRQILGQKVEFLVSFYNNEISEKSEIFDDQFSVERPDGSNFTLKIRSTKLEDSAMYFCASEPGSGANVLTFGAGSRLTVL.

The chain links TRBV11-2 to TRBJ2-7; possibly TRBD1 for D (6 bases). This CDR3 is 14 amino acids long. Germline V gene lookup returns CDR1 SGHAT and CDR2 FQNNGV. V was clipped by 1 base and J by 5 bases, with 12 bases between them. The DNA for the CDR3 is TGTGCCAGCAGCTTAGTAGGGGGTCCCCACGAGCAGTACTTC. Its protein is CASSLVGGPHEQYF.

This clone turned up a few times. The J gene is TRBJ2-2, the V gene TRBV24-1, with TRBD2 matching 8 bases. The germline CDR1 and CDR2 sequences are KGHDR and SFDVKD. The CDR3 runs 15 residues. With 3 bases clipped from V and 6 bases from J, the junction kept 5 bases outside the gene matches. CDR3 in amino acids: CATSDPRGGPGELFF. The CDR3 DNA follows: TGTGCCACCAGTGATCCCCGGGGGGGGCCCGGGGAGCTGTTTTTT.

The chain carries TRBV27 and TRBJ1-6; TRBD1 aligns across 8 bases. Germline values: CDR1 MNHEY, CDR2 SMNVEV (reference sequence). CDR3 size: 16 residues. J lost 7 bases, V lost 2 bases, and 7 bases had no gene match. In nucleotides, the CDR3 is TGTGCCAGCAGTTTACAGGGGGCTTTCCCCAATTCACCCCTCCACTTT. This encodes CASSLQGAFPNSPLHF.

This clone came up once. The J gene is TRBJ2-3, the V gene TRBV5-4; D remains unclear. Trimming shortened V by 0 bases and J by 3 bases, and 11 bases separated the two germline ends. The V gene's germline CDR1 is SGHNT and CDR2 YYREEE (reference sequence). The CDR3 extends over 15 amino acids. The CDR3 reads CASSLGLGRTDTQYF. The CDR3 bases are TGTGCCAGCAGCTTGGGTTTGGGCCGAACAGATACGCAGTATTTT.

The rearrangement uses TRBV3-1 (or the pseudogene TRBV3-2) and TRBJ1-2; D gene ambiguous. CDR1 is LGHDT and CDR2 is YNNKEL in the germline V gene (reference sequence). This CDR3 contains 16 residues. V was trimmed by 0 bases and J by 5 bases, leaving 16 bases between them. Here the CDR3 reads CASSQEAGIPRYGYTF. In DNA form, the CDR3 reads TGTGCCAGCAGCCAAGAAGCTGGTATCCCTAGATATGGCTACACCTTC.

The chain uses TRBV5-1 and TRBJ2-1; 8 nucleotides agree with TRBD2. The CDR3 length is 18 residues. Trimming cost V 3 bases and J 2 bases; bases outside gene matches: 13. CDR1 is SGHRS, CDR2 YFSETQ, per germline. The CDR3 region has the DNA TGCGCCAGCAGCTCAAGCGGGAGACTTGCGAGCACCTACAATGAGCAGTTCTTC. It translates to CASSSSGRLASTYNEQFF.

The CDR3 is CAWSYSSGNTIYF. CDR3 sequence (DNA): TGTGCCTGGAGTTATAGCTCTGGAAACACCATATATTTT. The rearrangement links TRBV30 to TRBJ1-3; D uncertain. V was cut by 2 bases and J by 0 bases, with 5 bases left in between. The germline V gene encodes CDR1 GTSNPN and CDR2 SVGIG (reference sequence). The CDR3 length is 13 residues.

The rearrangement joins TRBV6-1 to TRBJ1-1, with D unresolved. This CDR3 is built from 14 residues. CDR1 and CDR2 (germline): MNHNS, SASEGT. Trimming cost V 3 bases and J 1 base, with 9 bases left between them. In nucleotides, the CDR3 is TGTGCCAGCAGTGAGGGCCCCTCGAACACTGAAGCTTTCTTT. Encoded protein: CASSEGPSNTEAFF.

The rearrangement uses TRBV3-1 (or the pseudogene TRBV3-2) and TRBJ1-2; maybe TRBD1 (5 bases). Trimming pared 5 bases from V and 7 bases from J, leaving 11 bases between. The V gene's germline CDR1 is LGHDT and CDR2 YNNKEL (reference sequence). The CDR3 has 12 amino acids. CDR3 coding DNA: TGTGCCAGCAGCTCCGGGGGTGGTGGCTACACCTTC. Translating it yields CASSSGGGGYTF.

The genes are TRBV2 and TRBJ1-5; 9 bases are a match to TRBD1. CDR1 is SNHLY and CDR2 is FYNNEI in the germline V gene. The CDR3 contains 15 residues. Trimming removed 7 bases from V and 2 bases from J; junction bases left unmatched: 6. In nucleotides, the CDR3 is TGTGCCAGCAACGACAGGGGGGTGGGCAATCAGCCCCAGCATTTT. This translates into CASNDRGVGNQPQHF.

The chain combines TRBV15 with TRBJ2-1, with D perhaps matching TRBD2 (6 bases). Germline CDR1 LNHNV, CDR2 YYDKDF (reference sequence). CDR3 length equals 12 residues. The V end lost 3 bases, the J end lost 10 bases, and 10 bases lay between the germline ends. In nucleotides, the CDR3 is TGTGCCACCAGCAGCGAGACTAGGGAGCAGTTCTTC. It is translated as CATSSETREQFF. Full variable domain (outside the CDR3, taken from reference TRBV15 and TRBJ2-1): DAMVIQNPRYQVTQFGKPVTLSCSQTLNHNVMYWYQQKSSQAPKLLFHYYDKDFNNEADTPDNFQSRRPNTSFCFLDIRSPGLGDTAMYLCATSSETREQFFGPGTRLTVL.

The chain employs TRBV10-3 and TRBJ2-1, with TRBD2 identical over 10 bases. V shed 4 bases, J shed 7 bases, and the junction held 7 bases outside the gene matches. Germline CDR1 reads ENHRY; CDR2 reads SYGVKD. The CDR3 consists of 15 residues. The CDR3 region has the DNA TGTGCCATCAGTGGGGCTAGCGGGAGCTTGAATGAGCAGTTCTTC. Encoded protein: CAISGASGSLNEQFF.

The chain is built from TRBV5-1 and TRBJ2-3; the D gene is possibly TRBD2 (6 bases). CDR3 length: 13 amino acids. Germline CDR1 reads SGHRS; CDR2 reads YFSETQ. Trimming stripped 3 bases from V and 5 bases from J, with 10 bases between. CDR3 nucleotide sequence: TGCGCCAGCAGCTGGGACTCGGAAGATACGCAGTATTTT. Translated, it gives CASSWDSEDTQYF.

The chain carries TRBV3-1 (or the pseudogene TRBV3-2) and TRBJ2-5, with D perhaps TRBD2 (7 bases). Germline values: CDR1 LGHDT, CDR2 YNNKEL (reference sequence). V was trimmed by 2 bases and J by 3 bases, leaving 10 bases between them. The CDR3 length is 14 residues. For the CDR3, the DNA is TGTGCCAGCAGCCAACAGGGGAGGGAAGAGACCCAGTACTTC. This sequence encodes CASSQQGREETQYF.

The chain carries TRBV28 and TRBJ2-3; 8 bases agree with TRBD1. V was clipped by 1 base and J by 3 bases; unmatched bases: 6. This CDR3 is 16 amino acids long. Germline CDR1 MDHEN, CDR2 SYDVKM. CDR3 in amino acids: CASSLSGRGRTDTQYF. CDR3 DNA: TGTGCCAGCAGTTTATCGGGCAGGGGGCGAACAGATACGCAGTATTTT.

The table lists this clone with a count of one. The chain recombines TRBV13 with TRBJ2-1, with 12 bases aligning to TRBD2. The ends lost 4 bases at V and 5 bases at J; junction bases unmatched: 9. This CDR3 is 17 amino acids long. Per the germline V gene, CDR1 is PRHDT and CDR2 is FYEKMQ (reference sequence). The CDR3 DNA reads TGTGCCAGCAGCTCACCCCTTGGGACTAGCGGGCACAATGAGCAGTTCTTC. Translation: CASSSPLGTSGHNEQFF.

The chain recombines TRBV6-5 with TRBJ2-7; possibly TRBD1 for D (6 bases). The CDR3 length is 15 residues. V lost 7 bases to trimming and J lost 2 bases, with 18 bases between them. CDR1 MNHEY and CDR2 SVGAGI come from the germline V gene. The CDR3 sequence: CASKVGRGTTYEQYF. The DNA of the CDR3 is TGTGCCAGCAAAGTCGGCAGGGGCACTACCTACGAGCAGTACTTC.

V gene TRBV19 combines with J gene TRBJ1-1; D may be TRBD1 (6 bases). The CDR3 length is 13 residues. Trimming shortened V by 5 bases and J by 4 bases, and 11 bases separated the two germline ends. Germline V gene sequence: CDR1 LNHDA, CDR2 SQIVND (reference sequence). CDR3 DNA sequence: TGTGCCAGTAGTCTGTACAGGGTCACTGAAGCTTTCTTT. Its translation is CASSLYRVTEAFF.

The gene calls are TRBV5-4 and TRBJ1-2, with TRBD1 identical over 7 bases. After removal of 0 bases from V and 8 bases from J, the junction contained 4 bases not matched to a gene. From germline, CDR1 is SGHNT and CDR2 YYREEE (reference sequence). The CDR3 totals 13 residues. CDR3 region: CASSLETGRGYTF. CDR3 coding DNA: TGTGCCAGCAGCTTGGAGACAGGGAGGGGCTACACCTTC.

The chain couples TRBV6-1 to TRBJ1-2, with 10 bases aligning to TRBD1. The trim removed 5 bases at V and 9 bases at J, leaving 6 bases unmatched. The germline V gene encodes CDR1 MNHNS and CDR2 SASEGT. This CDR3 region has 13 residues. The DNA for the CDR3 is TGTGCCAGCAGTCCCGGGACAGGGGTTCGCTACACCTTC. Translation gives CASSPGTGVRYTF.